The subject of this entry is one T cell receptor (beta chain). Sequencing used immunoSEQ multiplex PCR; TCRdb keeps in-frame clones, though not all of them. The profile shows about 9,400 clones, roughly 77% of them singletons. The source of the sample is a study of immune characteristics of hereditary and idiopathic chronic pancreatitis. Total pancreatectomy with islet autotransplantation was the source of the chronic pancreatitis pancreas tissue. Material: pancreas tissue with idiopathic chronic pancreatitis. This clonotype originated in a human donor with chronic pancreatitis.

The CDR3 nucleotides are TGCGCCAGCAGCCAAGATTTCGCAGGTTCCTACGAGCAGTACTTC. It specifies CASSQDFAGSYEQYF. The chain combines TRBV4-3 with TRBJ2-7; D call uncertain. The germline V and J ends were trimmed by 0 bases and 1 base, with 10 bases remaining between them. The CDR3 length is 15 residues. Germline V gene data show CDR1 as LGHNA and CDR2 as YSLEER.